This TCR beta chain comes out of a study of STAT5B mutations in CD4+ large granular lymphocyte leukemia. Points from the study as a whole: No patients shared main leukemic clonotypes, though about 25% appeared at low frequency elsewhere.

Details on this clone: Its specificity is not known.

Profiled with immunoSEQ multiplex PCR; TCRdb holds only in-frame clones, not every one. The profile covers 40,000 to 45,000 clones, with 75% to 85% appearing a single time and approximately 4% taken by the ten largest. The V end was cut by 6 bases, the J end by 2 bases, with 13 bases between. From germline, CDR1 is LNHDA and CDR2 SQIVND (reference sequence). CDR3 length equals 14 residues. The V call is TRBV19, the J call TRBJ1-1; maybe TRBD1 (6 bases). Sequencing input: CD4+ T cells from blood buffy coats. The receptor's source is a human donor in good health. Here the CDR3 reads CASRHRESNTEAFF. CDR3 nucleotide sequence: TGTGCCAGTAGACACAGGGAGTCCAACACTGAAGCTTTCTTT.